This T cell receptor beta chain was captured in a study of siplizumab effects on memory and regulatory T cells. Whole-study results and caveats: Naive T cells appeared more diverse than memory cells and seemed to be major alloresponse contributors. Treg-derived clones made up an average of around 67% of mappable alloreactive CD4+ clones with siplizumab and over 25% in controls.

Regarding this clone: Its antigen remains unknown.

Trimming cost V 0 bases and J 0 bases, with 6 bases left between them. The CDR3 loop spans 15 amino acids. Per germline, CDR1 SGHTA and CDR2 FQGNSA. Per individual sample, 80,000 to 100,000 TCR templates were assayed. The repertoire was sequenced with immunoSEQ multiplex PCR; TCRdb's copy has only in-frame clones and lacks some. The sample lists 50,000 to 55,000 clones, 95% to 97% occurring once. The receptor comes from a human donor in good health. The source material was naive CD4+ T cells sorted from blood. The chain is built from TRBV7-2 and TRBJ1-5; no reliable D call. The CDR3 is CASSLAGPSNQPQHF. CDR3 coding DNA: TGTGCCAGCAGCTTAGCAGGCCCTAGCAATCAGCCCCAGCATTTT. The complete variable domain, with remaining parts taken from reference TRBV7-2 and TRBJ1-5, reads GAGVSQSPSNKVTEKGKDVELRCDPISGHTALYWYRQSLGQGLEFLIYFQGNSAPDKSGLPSDRFSAERTGGSVSTLTIQRTQQEDSAVYLCASSLAGPSNQPQHFGDGTRLSIL.